This TCR beta chain came from a study of PD-L1 blockade in urothelial cancer. Noted time point: peripheral blood 6 weeks after treatment start. Patient disease was locally advanced or metastatic urothelial carcinoma. The table came from immunoSEQ multiplex PCR; TCRdb's copy has only in-frame clones and leaves some out. Altogether 120,000 or so clones are present, around 86% being singletons, with the ten largest covering roughly 2.4%. The CDR3 is made up of 13 amino acids. CDR1 MNHEY and CDR2 SMNVEV come from the germline V gene (reference sequence). The germline V and J ends were trimmed by 5 bases and 1 base, with 8 bases remaining between them.

Sample: PBMCs, taken around atezolizumab (anti-PD-L1) treatment. The rearrangement links TRBV27 to TRBJ2-5; D remains unclear. The TCR comes from a man in his forties or fifties with urothelial cancer. CDR3: CASSPFPQETQYF. The CDR3 region has the DNA TGTGCCAGCAGTCCCTTCCCCCAAGAGACCCAGTACTTC.